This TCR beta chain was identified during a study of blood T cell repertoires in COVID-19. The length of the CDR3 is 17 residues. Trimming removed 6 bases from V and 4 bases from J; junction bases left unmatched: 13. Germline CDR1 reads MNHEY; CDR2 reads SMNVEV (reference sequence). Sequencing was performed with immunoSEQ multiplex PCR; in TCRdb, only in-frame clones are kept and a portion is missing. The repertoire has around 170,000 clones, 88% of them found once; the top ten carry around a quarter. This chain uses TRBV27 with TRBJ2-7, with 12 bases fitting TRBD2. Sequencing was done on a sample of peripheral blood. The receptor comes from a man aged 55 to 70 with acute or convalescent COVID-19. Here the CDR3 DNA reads TGTGCCAGCAGGTCGACTAGCGGGAGTTTTGTCGGTTACGAGCAGTACTTC. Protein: CASRSTSGSFVGYEQYF.